One sample yielded the 13 T cell receptor beta chains listed below, sequenced in a study of regulatory T cells in long-lasting Graves disease. Sequencing libraries for TCR beta were prepared with iRepertoire HTBI primers and Arm-PCR of CDR3 regions. TCRdb reanalysed the multiplex PCR reads using MiXCR and keeps one entry per CDR3 protein. The sample contains 700,000 or so distinct CDR3 sequences, about 32% of which appear only once. Time point in this sample: persistent/refractory GD, antithyroid drugs over 5 years with positive TRAb. Researchers made the TCR library from RNA that was extracted from PBMCs. The starting material was peripheral blood mononuclear cells (PBMCs), obtained when the disease was refractory, from a patient treated with antithyroid drugs. These receptors came from a female donor with Graves disease.

In the case of this clonotype: The junction differs from germline at one of its ends, possibly a read error. This chain joins TRBV11-2 and TRBJ2-7; 14 bases agree with TRBD2. CDR1 SGHAT and CDR2 FQNNGV come from the germline V gene. The CDR3 runs 15 residues. CDR3: CTSSLGLAGAPEQYF. In nucleotides, the CDR3 is TGTACCAGCAGCCTGGGACTAGCGGGAGCCCCAGAGCAGTACTTC.

The chain recombines TRBV5-1 with TRBJ2-7; the D is unclear. The V gene's germline CDR1 is SGHRS and CDR2 YFSETQ. The ends were cut back, 3 bases at V and 0 bases at J, with 10 bases in the middle. CDR3 size: 14 residues. CDR3 amino acids: CASSWHSSSYEQYF. CDR3 in DNA: TGCGCCAGCAGCTGGCACTCGAGCTCCTACGAGCAGTACTTC.

This clonotype was recorded a few times. The chain uses TRBV28 and TRBJ1-4; 9 positions agree with TRBD1. Trimming removed 5 bases from V and 8 bases from J; junction bases left unmatched: 9. This CDR3 contains 15 residues. The V gene's germline CDR1 is MDHEN and CDR2 SYDVKM. CDR3 amino acids: CASSAPGTGSEKLFF. CDR3 in DNA: TGTGCCAGCAGTGCCCCCGGGACAGGGTCCGAAAAACTGTTTTTT.

The V and J genes are TRBV27 and TRBJ2-5; no definite D call. Germline CDR1 MNHEY, CDR2 SMNVEV (reference sequence). This CDR3 spans 14 amino acids. The germline V and J ends were trimmed by 2 bases and 2 bases, with 9 bases remaining between them. Here the CDR3 DNA reads TGTGCCAGCAGTTTAGTAGGGCCACAAGAGACCCAGTACTTC. It specifies CASSLVGPQETQYF.

This clonotype was seen more than once but under ten times. The V call is TRBV11-2, the J call TRBJ2-2; possibly TRBD2 for D (5 bases). The CDR3 extends over 15 amino acids. Trimming cost V 2 bases and J 1 base, with 8 bases left between them. Germline V gene data show CDR1 as SGHAT and CDR2 as FQNNGV. This chain's CDR3 is CASSLYRENTGELFF. CDR3 bases: TGTGCCAGCAGCTTATACCGGGAGAACACCGGGGAGCTGTTTTTT. Full variable domain (rest looked up from reference TRBV11-2 and TRBJ2-2): EAGVAQSPRYKIIEKRQSVAFWCNPISGHATLYWYQQILGQGPKLLIQFQNNGVVDDSQLPKDRFSAERLKGVDSTLKIQPAKLEDSAVYLCASSLYRENTGELFFGEGSRLTVL.

This clonotype was counted between two and nine times. CDR3 nucleotides: TGTGCCAGCAGCCAGACAGGGTTCAACACCTTC. Residues: CASSQTGFNTF. The chain recombines TRBV12-3 or TRBV12-4 with TRBJ1-2; TRBD1 agrees at 7 bases. Trimming removed 6 bases from V and 12 bases from J; junction bases left unmatched: 7. The CDR3 sequence is 11 residues long.

Concerning this clonotype itself: Since the CDR3 does not end with the conserved phenylalanine or tryptophan, this likely comes from a read error. The V and J genes are TRBV20-1 and TRBJ2-7, with D maybe TRBD2 (7 bases). Trimming took off 6 bases at V and 4 bases at J, with 19 bases between the two ends. The CDR3 length is 14 residues. Germline-derived CDR1 and CDR2 are DFQATT and SNEGSKA (reference sequence). CDR3 bases: TGCAGTGCACAATCCCGGGGGGCTAATTACGAGCAGTACCTC. Translation gives CSAQSRGANYEQYL.

The gene calls are TRBV2 and TRBJ1-4; weak D call: TRBD1 (5 bases). Germline assignment: CDR1 SNHLY and CDR2 FYNNEI. Trimming removed 3 bases from V and 3 bases from J, with 8 bases in between. This CDR3 spans 14 amino acids. The CDR3 DNA is TGTGCCAGCAGTGAGCAGGGTTCTAATGAAAAACTGTTTTTT. Protein sequence: CASSEQGSNEKLFF.

The rearrangement joins TRBV4-1 to TRBJ2-7, with 7 bases identical to TRBD1. There are 14 residues in the CDR3. Germline CDR1 reads MGHRA; CDR2 reads YSYEKL. J gave up 4 bases and V 1 base, and 4 bases lay outside the gene matches. CDR3 DNA sequence: TGCGCCAGCAGCCAAGTTAACAGGGGTTACGAGCAGTACTTC. Its protein is CASSQVNRGYEQYF.

V gene TRBV7-9 combines with J gene TRBJ1-6, with D possibly TRBD1 on 6 matching bases. Trimming removed 7 bases from V and 5 bases from J, with 6 bases in between. The CDR3 totals 12 residues. Germline V gene sequence: CDR1 SEHNR, CDR2 FQNEAQ (reference sequence). CDR3 nucleotides: TGTGCCAGCACAGGGGATAATTCACCCCTCCACTTT. Amino acid sequence: CASTGDNSPLHF.

Regarding this clonotype: Sequence at one end of the junction differs from germline and may be a read error. The V call is TRBV28, the J call TRBJ1-1; D is possibly TRBD1 (5 bases). Germline V lookup: CDR1 MDHEN, CDR2 SYDVKM. There are 12 residues in the CDR3. In DNA form, the CDR3 reads TGTGCCAGCGGTTTATCGGGGGCTGAAGCTTTCTTT. The encoded protein is CASGLSGAEAFF.

This clonotype was seen a handful of times. The gene calls are TRBV7-9 and TRBJ1-1, with 7 bases aligning to TRBD1. Looked up from germline, CDR1 is SEHNR and CDR2 is FQNEAQ (reference sequence). The CDR3 totals 14 residues. Trimming at V came to 4 bases and at J to 4 bases, leaving 6 bases not matched to a gene. The CDR3 bases are TGTGCCAGCAGCTCCATCAGGGGGGGCACTGAAGCTTTCTTT. This translates into CASSSIRGGTEAFF.

The chain joins TRBV19 to TRBJ1-2; 10 bases are a match to TRBD1. The germline gives CDR1 LNHDA, CDR2 SQIVND (reference sequence). The ends lost 2 bases at V and 6 bases at J; junction bases unmatched: 9. There are 16 residues in the CDR3. The CDR3 sequence is CASSIIGQGDLDGYTF. CDR3 DNA sequence: TGTGCCAGTAGTATAATCGGACAGGGGGACCTGGATGGCTACACCTTC.